What follows are 20 T cell receptor beta chains derived from one specimen sequenced in a study of CD8+CD57+ T cells in acquired aplastic anemia. CDR3 and TCR beta VDJ profiling relied on a genomic DNA template. TCRdb re-called the reads through MiXCR, storing one row per CDR3 protein. The table shows some 220,000 distinct CDR3 sequences, with approximately 35% occurring only once. Sample: sorted CD4+, CD8+, or CD8+CD57+ T cells (not recorded which) from PBMCs. These receptors originate from a human donor in good health, serving as a control.

The V gene is TRBV30, the J gene TRBJ1-2; no clear D gene. Trimming shortened V by 5 bases and J by 5 bases, and 21 bases separated the two germline ends. CDR1 GTSNPN and CDR2 SVGIG come from the germline V gene (reference sequence). The CDR3 runs 15 residues. The CDR3 is CAWRNDQRVSYGYTF. The CDR3 nucleotides are TGTGCCTGGCGCAACGATCAGCGGGTCTCGTATGGCTACACCTTC.

This clonotype was recorded many times. The V gene is TRBV20-1, the J gene TRBJ1-2; perhaps TRBD1 as D (5 bases). Germline V gene data show CDR1 as DFQATT and CDR2 as SNEGSKA (reference sequence). The CDR3 runs to 13 residues. Trimming stripped 3 bases from V and 0 bases from J, with 8 bases between. In nucleotides, the CDR3 is TGCAGTGCTAGGGTGGGGCCTAACTATGGCTACACCTTC. Protein sequence: CSARVGPNYGYTF.

In this sample, this clonotype turned up once. The chain couples TRBV25-1 to TRBJ1-4; 9 nucleotides match TRBD1. The CDR3 runs 15 residues. V was clipped by 2 bases and J by 6 bases; unmatched bases: 4. Germline lookup yields CDR1 MGHDK and CDR2 SYGVNS. In DNA, the CDR3 is TGTGCCAGCAGTGAAAAGACAGGGGGGGATGAAAAACTGTTTTTT. It encodes CASSEKTGGDEKLFF.

As for this clonotype: A clone one base away is much larger, so this may be a read error. The chain employs TRBV19 and TRBJ2-2, with a tentative D call TRBD2 (5 bases). Germline lookup yields CDR1 LNHDA and CDR2 SQIVND (reference sequence). The CDR3 runs to 14 residues. Deletions cut 11 bases from V and 4 bases from J, with 17 bases between. CDR3 sequence reads: CASRARAGTGELFF. Written as DNA, the CDR3 is TGTGCCTCTCGAGCGAGGGCCGGCACCGGGGAGCTGTTTTTT. Together with reference TRBV19 and TRBJ2-2, the CDR3 gives the full variable domain: DGGITQSPKYLFRKEGQNVTLSCEQNLNHDAMYWYRQDPGQGLRLIYYSQIVNDFQKGDIAEGYSVSREKKESFPLTVTSAQKNPTAFYLCASRARAGTGELFFGEGSRLTVL.

The chain has TRBV4-1 and TRBJ2-3; D may be TRBD1 or TRBD2 (5 bases each). CDR1 MGHRA and CDR2 YSYEKL come from the germline V gene. This CDR3 spans 17 amino acids. The germline V and J ends were trimmed by 1 base and 0 bases, with 14 bases remaining between them. CDR3 nucleotide sequence: TGCGCCAGCAGCCAAGCCGGGACGGCAGCTAGCACAGATACGCAGTATTTT. Translated, it gives CASSQAGTAASTDTQYF.

This clonotype was counted at least ten times. The chain uses TRBV9 and TRBJ1-6, with a tentative D call TRBD1 (5 bases). The CDR3 totals 13 residues. Germline loops: CDR1 SGDLS, CDR2 YYNGEE. The germline V and J ends were trimmed by 0 bases and 12 bases, with 10 bases remaining between them. CDR3 amino acids: CASSVVGGGPLHF. CDR3 nucleotide sequence: TGTGCCAGCAGCGTAGTTGGGGGGGGACCCCTCCACTTT.

On this clonotype: A read error is possible here, since a much larger clone lies one base away. The chain links TRBV29-1 to TRBJ2-2, with D tentatively TRBD2 (6 bases). This CDR3 comprises 13 residues. The germline CDR1 and CDR2 sequences are SQVTM and ANQGSEA. CDR3 coding DNA: TGCAGCGCCAGTCGGGAATTCACCGGGGGGCTGTTTTTT. It is translated as CSASREFTGGLFF.

As regards this clonotype: Possible read error: a much larger clone is one base away. The genes are TRBV12-3 or TRBV12-4 and TRBJ2-7; maybe TRBD2 (5 bases). This CDR3 spans 13 amino acids. V lost 5 bases and J lost 7, with 15 bases in between. This chain's CDR3 is CASSKTDSTEQYF. The CDR3 DNA follows: TGTGCCAGCAGTAAGACGGACTCCACAGAGCAGTACTTC.

This clonotype was seen at least ten times. The chain links TRBV24-1 to TRBJ2-7; D remains ambiguous. The CDR3 consists of 16 residues. CDR1 and CDR2 (germline): KGHDR, SFDVKD. Deletions cut 4 bases from V and 2 bases from J, with 17 bases between. The CDR3 DNA is TGTGCCACCAGTGACCCGATCAAGACAACGACCTACGAGCAGTACTTC. Protein: CATSDPIKTTTYEQYF.

This sequence joins TRBV25-1 and TRBJ2-7; a weak D match, TRBD1 (6 bases). CDR1 MGHDK and CDR2 SYGVNS come from the germline V gene. The CDR3 consists of 15 residues. V was trimmed by 6 bases and J by 0 bases, leaving 15 bases between them. The CDR3 reads CASSATGQFSYEQYF. DNA of the CDR3: TGTGCCAGCAGCGCTACCGGACAGTTCTCCTACGAGCAGTACTTC.

This clonotype showed up many times. This rearrangement joins TRBV7-3 to TRBJ2-3; D is uncertain. Looked up from germline, CDR1 is SGHTA and CDR2 is FQGTGA. The germline V and J ends were trimmed by 2 bases and 4 bases, with 10 bases remaining between them. This CDR3 has 14 amino acids. The CDR3 reads CASSLRNWADTQYF. The CDR3 DNA follows: TGTGCCAGCAGCTTACGCAATTGGGCAGATACGCAGTATTTT.

The chain joins TRBV15 to TRBJ2-1; 9 bases map to TRBD2. Germline-derived CDR1 and CDR2 are LNHNV and YYDKDF (reference sequence). The CDR3 runs 15 residues. V was pared by 1 base and J by 5 bases, with 3 bases of the junction left unmatched. CDR3 DNA sequence: TGTGCCACCAGCAGAGGCGGGGGGGACAACAATGAGCAGTTCTTC. This gives the protein CATSRGGGDNNEQFF.

Many counts were recorded for this clonotype. V and J are TRBV5-1 and TRBJ2-7; D is ambiguous. Germline V lookup: CDR1 SGHRS, CDR2 YFSETQ. This CDR3 is 14 amino acids long. Trimming cost V 0 bases and J 0 bases, with 7 bases left between them. Here the CDR3 reads CASSLAPPSYEQYF. The CDR3 region has the DNA TGCGCCAGCAGCTTGGCCCCTCCCTCCTACGAGCAGTACTTC.

Of note for this clonotype: A read error is possible here, since a much larger clone lies one base away. The rearrangement joins TRBV20-1 to TRBJ2-3; the match to TRBD1 covers 8 bases. The CDR3 spans 15 residues. Germline CDR1 DFQATT, CDR2 SNEGSKA (reference sequence). CDR3 DNA sequence: TGCAGTGCTAGAGGAGACAGGGGCCGCACAGATGCGCAGTATTTT. Translating it yields CSARGDRGRTDAQYF.

As to this clonotype: No conserved phenylalanine or tryptophan ends this CDR3, so it is likely a read error. The chain joins TRBV19 to TRBJ1-3; D uncertain. The ends were cut back, 4 bases at V and 2 bases at J, with 12 bases in the middle. CDR1 is LNHDA and CDR2 is SQIVND in the germline V gene (reference sequence). The CDR3 is 15 amino acids. In DNA form, the CDR3 reads TGTGCCAGTAGTACCCGTAGCGGGGCTGGAAACACCATATATGCT. Translated: CASSTRSGAGNTIYA.

This sequence joins TRBV5-1 and TRBJ2-1; weak D call: TRBD1 (5 bases). Germline assignment: CDR1 SGHRS and CDR2 YFSETQ. Trimming shortened V by 6 bases and J by 7 bases, and 17 bases separated the two germline ends. This CDR3 has 14 residues. The CDR3 region has the DNA TGCGCCAGCAACCCATTGCAGGGTACGAATGAGCAGTTCTTC. This translates into CASNPLQGTNEQFF.

On this clonotype itself: The conserved phenylalanine or tryptophan is not found at the CDR3 terminus, so this likely reflects a read error. The rearrangement uses TRBV24-1 and TRBJ1-1; D is ambiguous. The germline V and J ends were trimmed by 3 bases and 0 bases, with 13 bases remaining between them. Germline CDR1 is KGHDR and CDR2 is SFDVKD. CDR3 size: 16 residues. Here the CDR3 reads CATSDGSGSMNTEAFL. For the CDR3, the DNA is TGTGCCACCAGTGATGGTTCCGGAAGCATGAACACTGAAGCTTTCCTT.

As to this clonotype: This may come from a read error, since a much larger clone is one base off. The chain combines TRBV9 with TRBJ2-1; the match to TRBD2 covers 8 bases. The CDR3 spans 15 residues. V lost 6 bases and J lost 8; bases outside the gene matches: 13. Germline assignment: CDR1 SGDLS and CDR2 YYNGEE. CDR3 residues: CASNESSGVRDEQFF. In DNA form, the CDR3 reads TGTGCCAGCAACGAAAGTAGCGGGGTGCGCGATGAGCAGTTCTTC. The full variable domain, completed using reference TRBV9 and TRBJ2-1, is DSGVTQTPKHLITATGQRVTLRCSPRSGDLSVYWYQQSLDQGLQFLIQYYNGEERAKGNILERFSAQQFPDLHSELNLSSLELGDSALYFCASNESSGVRDEQFFGPGTRLTVL.

In its sample, this clonotype was seen once. This rearrangement joins TRBV25-1 to TRBJ1-1, with unresolved D. The germline V and J ends were trimmed by 7 bases and 4 bases, with 7 bases remaining between them. This CDR3 has 11 residues. CDR1 is MGHDK, CDR2 SYGVNS, per germline. For the CDR3, the DNA is TGTGCCAGCATAGAGGGCACTGAAGCTTTCTTT. It translates to CASIEGTEAFF.

For this clonotype: A much larger clone is a single base away; this may be a read error. V usage is TRBV7-9 and J usage is TRBJ2-3, with D unresolved. Germline V gives CDR1 SEHNR, CDR2 FQNEAQ (reference sequence). The CDR3 extends over 14 amino acids. The CDR3 bases are TGTGCCAGCAGCCCCCAGGCGAACACAGATGCGCAGTATTTT. It yields the protein CASSPQANTDAQYF.